Shown below are 14 T cell receptor beta chains from a single sample sequenced in a study of CXCR3-negative and CXCR3-positive naive CD8 T cells. The study, taken as a whole, reports: Naive cells that were CXCR3-positive had more hydrophobic TRB CDR3s (compared with CXCR3-negative naive cells).

Through 5' RACE with UMI labels, the TRB cDNA libraries were prepared. Each CDR3 protein gets one entry in TCRdb, which reprocessed the 5' RACE reads and gives no DNA. The sample's table shows about 51,000 distinct CDR3 sequences. Their antigens remain unidentified. Sequenced: naive CXCR3+ CD8+ T cells from blood. As to subset: CD45RO-CCR7+CD27+CD95- naive CD8+ T cells expressing CXCR3 (TNR3+). These receptors were obtained from a human donor in good health. Some clones in this sample may be carry-over from other donors' samples.

The rearrangement joins TRBV7-6 to TRBJ2-7; no DNA is available, so the TRBD1 call from TCRdb remains unchecked. The germline CDR1 and CDR2 sequences are SGHVS and FNYEAQ. This CDR3 is built from 16 residues. The chain's CDR3 is CASSLVIGPESYEQYF. Combining the CDR3 with reference TRBV7-6 and TRBJ2-7 gives the whole variable domain GAGVSQSPRYKVTKRGQDVALRCDPISGHVSLYWYRQALGQGPEFLTYFNYEAQQDKSGLPNDRFSAERPEGSISTLTIQRTEQRDSAMYRCASSLVIGPESYEQYFGPGTRLTVT.

The chain carries TRBV6-5 and TRBJ2-7; the D gene TCRdb calls, TRBD1, cannot be checked with no DNA. This CDR3 spans 13 amino acids. Per the germline V gene, CDR1 is MNHEY and CDR2 is SVGAGI. CDR3 sequence: CASSSSRQYEQYF.

The CDR3: CASSAATYEQYF. The J gene is TRBJ2-7, the V gene TRBV7-9. Germline V CDR1 and CDR2: SEHNR, FQNEAQ (reference sequence). CDR3 length: 12 amino acids.

The chain uses TRBV28 and TRBJ2-7; the TCRdb D gene call, TRBD1, has no DNA to confirm it. The CDR3 covers 12 residues. Germline values: CDR1 MDHEN, CDR2 SYDVKM. CDR3 sequence: CASSFSGNHQYF.

The rearrangement joins TRBV7-9 to TRBJ1-3. The germline gives CDR1 SEHNR, CDR2 FQNEAQ (reference sequence). This CDR3 spans 15 amino acids. The CDR3 loop is CASSLIDRVGNTIYF. The full variable domain, in which reference TRBV7-9 and TRBJ1-3 provide the parts outside the CDR3, is DTGVSQNPRHKITKRGQNVTFRCDPISEHNRLYWYRQTLGQGPEFLTYFQNEAQLEKSRLLSDRFSAERPKGSFSTLEIQRTEQGDSAMYLCASSLIDRVGNTIYFGEGSWLTVV.

The chain combines TRBV7-9 with TRBJ1-1; lacking DNA, the TRBD1 call made by TCRdb goes unchecked. The germline V gene has CDR1 SEHNR and CDR2 FQNEAQ (reference sequence). The CDR3 covers 15 residues. The CDR3 reads CASSLGQGLNTEAFF.

The rearrangement links TRBV3-1 to TRBJ2-2; TCRdb reports TRBD1, a call that lacks DNA to check it against. Per the germline V gene, CDR1 is LGHDT and CDR2 is YNNKEL (reference sequence). This CDR3 spans 13 amino acids. The CDR3 sequence is CASSDSGAGELFF.

According to its frequency, this clonotype is medium-sized (0.01 to 0.1%). The chain uses TRBV4-3 and TRBJ2-7; TCRdb reports TRBD1, a call that lacks DNA to check it against. Germline-derived CDR1 and CDR2 are LGHNA and YSLEER. The CDR3 consists of 17 residues. The CDR3 spells CASSQDRRPGPLYEQYF.

The rearrangement joins TRBV12-3 or TRBV12-4 to TRBJ2-7; the TCRdb D gene call, TRBD1, has no DNA to confirm it. The CDR3 totals 13 residues. Here the CDR3 reads CASSMGGAYEQYF.

The CDR3 spells CASSFGGWNIQYF. V usage is TRBV12-3 or TRBV12-4 and J usage is TRBJ2-4; TCRdb calls TRBD2, which cannot be checked without DNA. This CDR3 comprises 13 residues.

The chain couples TRBV12-3 or TRBV12-4 to TRBJ2-1; TCRdb's D gene call, TRBD1, goes unchecked for lack of DNA. The length of the CDR3 is 16 residues. The chain's CDR3 is CASSYGRDSSYNEQFF.

The chain carries TRBV2 and TRBJ1-1; TCRdb lists TRBD1, though no DNA is available to test this call. This CDR3 has 11 amino acids. Germline CDR1 reads SNHLY; CDR2 reads FYNNEI. CDR3 loop: CASNPGGEAFF.

The chain joins TRBV20-1 to TRBJ2-7; no DNA is available, so the TRBD1 call from TCRdb remains unchecked. The CDR3 totals 12 residues. CDR1 and CDR2 (germline): DFQATT, SNEGSKA (reference sequence). This CDR3 is CSASDPGLFKYF.

This chain links TRBV7-9 with TRBJ2-1. Germline V gene data show CDR1 as SEHNR and CDR2 as FQNEAQ (reference sequence). This CDR3 region has 13 residues. CDR3 residues: CASSLPAQSEQFF.